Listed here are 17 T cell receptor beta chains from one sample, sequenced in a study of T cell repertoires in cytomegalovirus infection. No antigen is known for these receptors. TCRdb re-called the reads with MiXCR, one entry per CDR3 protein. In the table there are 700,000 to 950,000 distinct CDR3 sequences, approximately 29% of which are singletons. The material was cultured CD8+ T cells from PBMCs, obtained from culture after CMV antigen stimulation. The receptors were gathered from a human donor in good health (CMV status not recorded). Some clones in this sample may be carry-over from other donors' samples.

The CDR3 bases are TGTGCCAGTAACACACCCAGGGAGCGGACGAACACTGAAGCTTTCTTT. As protein: CASNTPRERTNTEAFF. The gene calls are TRBV19 and TRBJ1-1, with D possibly matching TRBD1 (5 bases). CDR3 size: 16 residues. Germline V gives CDR1 LNHDA, CDR2 SQIVND (reference sequence). Trimming removed 7 bases from V and 1 base from J, with 19 bases in between.

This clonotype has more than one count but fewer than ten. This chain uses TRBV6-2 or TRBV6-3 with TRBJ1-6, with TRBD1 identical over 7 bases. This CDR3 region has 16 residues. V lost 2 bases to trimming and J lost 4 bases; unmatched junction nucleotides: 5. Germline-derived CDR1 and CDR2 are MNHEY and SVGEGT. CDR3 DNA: TGTGCCAGCAGTTACGGACTACAGGGGTATAATTCACCCCTCCACTTT. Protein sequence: CASSYGLQGYNSPLHF.

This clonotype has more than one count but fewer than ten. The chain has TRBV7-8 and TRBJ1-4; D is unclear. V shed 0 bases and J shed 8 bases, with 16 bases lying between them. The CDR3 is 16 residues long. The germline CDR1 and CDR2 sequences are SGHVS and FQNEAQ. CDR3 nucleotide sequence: TGTGCCAGCAGCTTAGCGCCGGGAGGCAGCTACGAAAAACTGTTTTTT. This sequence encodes CASSLAPGGSYEKLFF.

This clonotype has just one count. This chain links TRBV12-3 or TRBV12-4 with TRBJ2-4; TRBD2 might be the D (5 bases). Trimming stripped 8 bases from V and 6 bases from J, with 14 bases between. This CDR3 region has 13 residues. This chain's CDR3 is CASSPDSSNIQYF. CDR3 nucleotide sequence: TGTGCCAGCTCCCCGGACTCGTCAAACATTCAGTACTTC.

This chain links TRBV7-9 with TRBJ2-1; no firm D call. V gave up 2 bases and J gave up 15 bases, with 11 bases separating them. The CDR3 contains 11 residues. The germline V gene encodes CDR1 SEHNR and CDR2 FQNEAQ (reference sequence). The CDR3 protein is CASSLNGKRFF. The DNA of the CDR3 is TGTGCCAGCAGCTTAAACGGAAAGCGGTTCTTC.

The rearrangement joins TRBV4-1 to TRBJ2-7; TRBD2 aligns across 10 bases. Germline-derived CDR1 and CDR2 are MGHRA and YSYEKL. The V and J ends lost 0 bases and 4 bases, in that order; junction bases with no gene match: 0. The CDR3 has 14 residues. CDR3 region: CASSQELAGYEQYV. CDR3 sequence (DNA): TGCGCCAGCAGCCAAGAACTAGCGGGGTACGAGCAGTACGTC.

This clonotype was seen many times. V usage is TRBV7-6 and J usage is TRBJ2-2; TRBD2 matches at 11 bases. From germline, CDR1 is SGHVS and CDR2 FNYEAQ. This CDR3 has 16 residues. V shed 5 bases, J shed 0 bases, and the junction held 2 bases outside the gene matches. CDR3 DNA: TGTGCCAGCAGCACACTAGCGGGGGCGAACACCGGGGAGCTGTTTTTT. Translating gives CASSTLAGANTGELFF.

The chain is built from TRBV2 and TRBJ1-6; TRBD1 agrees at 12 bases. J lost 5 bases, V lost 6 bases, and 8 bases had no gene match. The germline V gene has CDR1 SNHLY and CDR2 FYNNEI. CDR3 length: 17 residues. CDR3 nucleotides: TGTGCCAGCAGGGATATCGGGACAGGGGGCGATAATTCACCCCTCCACTTT. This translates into CASRDIGTGGDNSPLHF.

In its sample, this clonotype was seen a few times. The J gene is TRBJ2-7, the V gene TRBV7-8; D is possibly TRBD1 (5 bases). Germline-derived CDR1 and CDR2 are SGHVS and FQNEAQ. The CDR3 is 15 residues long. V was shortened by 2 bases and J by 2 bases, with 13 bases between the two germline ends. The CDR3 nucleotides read TGTGCCAGCAGCTTACAGGGCTCTCTTCCCTACGAGCAGTACGTC. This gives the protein CASSLQGSLPYEQYV.

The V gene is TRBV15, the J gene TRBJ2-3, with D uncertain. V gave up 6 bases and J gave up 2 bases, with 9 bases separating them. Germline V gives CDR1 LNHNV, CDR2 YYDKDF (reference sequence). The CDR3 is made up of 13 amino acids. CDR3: CATRDPTTDTQYF. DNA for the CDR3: TGTGCCACCAGGGACCCCACCACAGATACGCAGTATTTT.

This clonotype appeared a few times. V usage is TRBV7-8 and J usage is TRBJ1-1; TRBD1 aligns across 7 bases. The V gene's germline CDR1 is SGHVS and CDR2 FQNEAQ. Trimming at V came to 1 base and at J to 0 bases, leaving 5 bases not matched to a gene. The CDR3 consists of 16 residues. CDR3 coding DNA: TGTGCCAGCAGCTTAGTTGACAGGGAAATGAACACTGAAGCTTTCTTT. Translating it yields CASSLVDREMNTEAFF.

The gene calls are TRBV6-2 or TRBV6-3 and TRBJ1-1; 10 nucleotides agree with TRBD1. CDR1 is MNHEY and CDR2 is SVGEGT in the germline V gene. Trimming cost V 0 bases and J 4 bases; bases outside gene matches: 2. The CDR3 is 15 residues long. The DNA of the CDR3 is TGTGCCAGCAGTTACTCGAGGACAGGGGGCACTGAAGCTTTCTTT. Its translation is CASSYSRTGGTEAFF.

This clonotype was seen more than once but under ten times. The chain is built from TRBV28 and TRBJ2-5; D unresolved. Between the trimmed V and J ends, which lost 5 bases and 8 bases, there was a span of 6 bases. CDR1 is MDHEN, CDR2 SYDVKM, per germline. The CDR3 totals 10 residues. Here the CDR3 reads CASSDLTQYF. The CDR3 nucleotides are TGTGCCAGCAGTGACCTCACCCAGTACTTC. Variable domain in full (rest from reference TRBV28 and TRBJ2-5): DVKVTQSSRYLVKRTGEKVFLECVQDMDHENMFWYRQDPGLGLRLIYFSYDVKMKEKGDIPEGYSVSREKKERFSLILESASTNQTSMYLCASSDLTQYFGPGTRLLVL.

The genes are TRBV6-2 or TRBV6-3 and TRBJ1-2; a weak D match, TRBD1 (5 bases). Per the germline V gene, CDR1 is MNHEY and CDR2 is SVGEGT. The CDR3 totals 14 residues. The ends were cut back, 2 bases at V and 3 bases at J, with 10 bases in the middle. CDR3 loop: CASSYRGGDYGYTF. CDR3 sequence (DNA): TGTGCCAGCAGTTACCGGGGCGGTGACTATGGCTACACCTTC.

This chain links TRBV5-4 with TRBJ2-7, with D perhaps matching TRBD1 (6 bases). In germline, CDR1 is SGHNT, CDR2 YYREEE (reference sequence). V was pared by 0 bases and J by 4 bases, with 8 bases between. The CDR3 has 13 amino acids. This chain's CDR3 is CASSLATGYEQYF. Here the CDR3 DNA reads TGTGCCAGCAGCTTGGCTACAGGGTACGAGCAGTACTTC.

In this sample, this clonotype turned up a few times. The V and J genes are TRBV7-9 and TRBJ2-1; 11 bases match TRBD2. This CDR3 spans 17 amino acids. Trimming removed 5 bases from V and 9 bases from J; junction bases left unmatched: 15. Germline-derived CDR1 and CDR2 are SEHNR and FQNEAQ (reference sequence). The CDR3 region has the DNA TGTGCCAGCAGCAACTTAGCGGGGGGGATGACACACGGTGAGCAGTTCTTC. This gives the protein CASSNLAGGMTHGEQFF.

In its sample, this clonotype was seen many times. CDR3 DNA: TGTGCCAGCAGCTTTATCCGTGCTAGCTCCTATAATTCACCCCTCCACTTT. Translating gives CASSFIRASSYNSPLHF. The chain links TRBV7-6 to TRBJ1-6; D call uncertain. The CDR3 runs 17 residues. The germline CDR1 and CDR2 sequences are SGHVS and FNYEAQ. V was trimmed by 3 bases and J by 0 bases, leaving 12 bases between them.